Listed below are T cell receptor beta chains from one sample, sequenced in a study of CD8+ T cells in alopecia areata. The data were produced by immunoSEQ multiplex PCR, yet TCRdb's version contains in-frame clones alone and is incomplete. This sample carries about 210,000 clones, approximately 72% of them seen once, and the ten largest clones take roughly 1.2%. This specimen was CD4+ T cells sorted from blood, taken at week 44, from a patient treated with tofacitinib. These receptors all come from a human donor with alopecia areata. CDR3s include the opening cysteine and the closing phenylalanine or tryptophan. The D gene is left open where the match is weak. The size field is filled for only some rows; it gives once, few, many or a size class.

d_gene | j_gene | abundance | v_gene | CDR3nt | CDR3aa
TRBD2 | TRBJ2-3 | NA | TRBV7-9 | TGTGCCAGCAGCTTAGGAGCATTAGCGGGGGCGGATACGCAGTATTTT | CASSLGALAGADTQYF
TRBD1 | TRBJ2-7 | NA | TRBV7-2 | TGTGCCAGCAGCCCCGAGACAGGGCCCTACGAGCAGTACTTC | CASSPETGPYEQYF
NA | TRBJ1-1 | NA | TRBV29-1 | TGCAGCGGTGGCTTCGACACTGAAGCTTTCTTT | CSGGFDTEAFF
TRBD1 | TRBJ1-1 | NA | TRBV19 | TGTGCCAGTAGCAACAGGGGTGGTCAAGCTTTCTTT | CASSNRGGQAFF
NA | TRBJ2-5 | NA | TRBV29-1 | TGCAGCAAGGAGTGGGGGGAGACCCAGTACTTC | CSKEWGETQYF
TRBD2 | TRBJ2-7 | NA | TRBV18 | TGTGCCAGCTCACCACCTGTCGGCGGGGGGGCATACGAGCAGTACTTC | CASSPPVGGGAYEQYF
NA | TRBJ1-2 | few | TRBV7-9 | TGTGCCAGCAGCTACAACACAGGGAGCTATGGCTACACCTTC | CASSYNTGSYGYTF
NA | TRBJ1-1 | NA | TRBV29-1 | TGCAGCGTTAGCAGAGACGATGAAGCTTTCTTT | CSVSRDDEAFF
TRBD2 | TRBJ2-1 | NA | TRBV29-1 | TGCAGCGTTGATACTAGCGGGGTGAGAAATGAGCAGTTCTTC | CSVDTSGVRNEQFF
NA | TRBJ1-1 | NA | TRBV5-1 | TGCGCCAGCAGCCCTGGACAGAACACTGAAGCTTTCTTT | CASSPGQNTEAFF
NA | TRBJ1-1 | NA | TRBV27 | TGTGCCAGCAGTTTATTAGGGACCGCCGTAGCTTTCTTT | CASSLLGTAVAFF
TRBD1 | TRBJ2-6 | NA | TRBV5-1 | TGCGCCAGCAGCCGGGGACAGGCTGGGGCCAACGTCCTGACTTTC | CASSRGQAGANVLTF
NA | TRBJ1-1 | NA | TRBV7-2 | TGTGCCAGCAGCTTAGCGGGGGGCCTCGCTGAAGCTTTCTTT | CASSLAGGLAEAFF
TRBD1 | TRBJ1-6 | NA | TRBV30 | TGTGCCTGGAGCCCGGGACAGTCCAATTCACCCCTCCACTTT | CAWSPGQSNSPLHF
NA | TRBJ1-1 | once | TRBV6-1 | TGTGCCAGCAGGGGGGGTTTGAGCACTGAAGCTTTCTTT | CASRGGLSTEAFF
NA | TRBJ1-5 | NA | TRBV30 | TGTGCCTGGAGTTTATTTGCAGGTCAGCCCCAGCATTTT | CAWSLFAGQPQHF